The next 2 T cell receptor beta chains were all read from a single sample in a study of blood T cell repertoires in COVID-19 (dated by TCRdb to 2020 to 2021). Library generation was performed with the immunoSEQ multiplex PCR assay. The source is immuneACCESS, and TCRdb retained only in-frame sequences with V and J called. Part of the clones is not carried over; for the studies checked, unresolved V genes explain less than half of this, and the remainder is unexplained. Here the sample has 180,000 or so clones; more than 75% occur a single time. About 8.6% of the sample comes from the top ten. Sequenced sample: PBMCs or T cells enriched from blood (not recorded which). These receptors came from a young woman who had recovered from COVID-19.

Only a few counts were recorded for this clone. CDR3 in amino acids: CASSLEGGYEQYF. The DNA of the CDR3 is TGTGCCAGCAGCTTAGAGGGAGGCTACGAGCAGTACTTC. The chain is built from TRBV7-3 and TRBJ2-7, with TRBD2 as a possible D gene (6 bases). Trimming stripped 2 bases from V and 3 bases from J, with 8 bases between. The CDR3 is made up of 13 amino acids. Germline CDR1 and CDR2: SGHTA and FQGTGA.

The rearrangement joins TRBV5-6 to TRBJ1-2; D ambiguous. Germline CDR1 SGHDT, CDR2 YYEEEE. The CDR3 extends over 13 amino acids. V was cut by 4 bases and J by 4 bases, with 11 bases left in between. The CDR3 loop is CASSLNEGYGYTF. CDR3 nucleotide sequence: TGTGCCAGCAGCCTAAACGAGGGCTATGGCTACACCTTC.